This TCR beta chain was sequenced for a study of regulatory T cells in long-lasting Graves disease. Whole-study findings and limits: Persistent disease samples used TRBV28, TRBJ1-2 and TRBJ2-5 preferentially.

Library construction for TCR beta used iRepertoire HTBI primers and Arm-PCR of CDR3 regions. Per the study methods: Samples jointly harbored 60 to 70 TRBV and about 14 TRBJ segments. Using its own MiXCR run on the multiplex PCR reads, TCRdb lists one record per CDR3 protein. TCRdb's processing, not the authors', yielded these V and J calls. This sample has 530,000 or so distinct CDR3 sequences, with about 15% found just once. The germline V gene encodes CDR1 SGHAT and CDR2 FQNNGV. The CDR3 extends over 17 amino acids. V was clipped by 1 base and J by 1 base; unmatched bases: 8. At least ten counts were recorded for this clonotype. Its antigen is as yet unknown. As for time point: newly diagnosed GD, antithyroid drugs for less than 3 months. From PBMCs, RNA was extracted and then used to make the TCR library. In this cohort, patients came from an endocrinology department located in Xi'an, China. The sample was also reused in another study, on T cells in Graves' hyperthyroidism and ophthalmopathy. That report adds: Before onset, by a median of approximately 6.8 months, the model predicted ophthalmopathy.

The clonotype originates from a man between 18 and 35 years old with Graves disease. Sequences were derived from peripheral blood mononuclear cells (PBMCs), sampled at new diagnosis, from a patient treated with antithyroid drugs. This chain connects TRBV11-2 to TRBJ2-3; TRBD2 matches 7 bases. The CDR3 protein is CASSLAGGSPGTDTQYF. The CDR3 DNA follows: TGTGCCAGCAGCTTAGCAGGCGGGAGTCCCGGCACAGATACGCAGTATTTT.